Below are 10 T cell receptor beta chains sequenced from a single sample in a study of patients and donors after allogeneic stem cell transplantation (dated by TCRdb to about 2020). The receptor library was made with RT-PCR. Sequencing instrument: NextSeq 550. TCRdb's own reprocessing of the public reads used fastp at Q25 and MiXCR and kept productive beta chains. Merged by CDR3 protein, the rows form single entries marked with the most common genes and DNA. Recorded for this sample are 900,000 to 1,000,000 distinct CDR3 sequences; approximately 19% of them occurred a single time. The top ten clones comprise around 5.5% of the sample. The sequencing sample was made of blood, either unsorted or a sorted T cell fraction (not recorded which). The receptor set was obtained from a human donor who was either an allogeneic HSCT recipient or a stem cell or donor lymphocyte infusion donor (not recorded which). It is not recorded whose cells these are; they may come from a transplant donor.

In its sample, this clonotype was seen many times. The V call is TRBV10-3, the J call TRBJ2-4, with 11 bases matching TRBD2. CDR1 and CDR2 from the germline V gene are ENHRY and SYGVKD. After removal of 5 bases from V and 1 base from J, the junction contained 4 bases not matched to a gene. This CDR3 contains 16 residues. In nucleotides, the CDR3 is TGTGCCATCAGTACTAGCGGGGGCACGGCCAAAAACATTCAGTACTTC. Translating gives CAISTSGGTAKNIQYF.

The DNA for the CDR3 is TGCGCCAGGCTCTTGGACAGAGAAGAGACCCAGTACTTC. This gives the protein CARLLDREETQYF. V gene TRBV10-1 combines with J gene TRBJ2-5, with D possibly matching TRBD1 (6 bases). This CDR3 region has 13 residues. Germline V CDR1 and CDR2: WNHNN, SYGVQD (reference sequence). With 9 bases removed from V and 3 bases from J, the gap between germline ends came to 14 bases.

This clonotype turned up a few times. This sequence joins TRBV4-3 and TRBJ2-5; 7 nucleotides agree with TRBD1. The V gene's germline CDR1 is LGHNA and CDR2 YSLEER. The junction had 10 bases not matched to a gene; V was cut back by 4 bases and J by 5 bases. CDR3 size: 15 residues. The CDR3 is CASSPRDGTVETQYF. The CDR3, as DNA: TGCGCCAGCAGCCCTAGGGACGGGACAGTGGAGACCCAGTACTTC.

The chain carries TRBV11-3 and TRBJ2-1; 11 bases line up with TRBD2. The CDR3 consists of 16 residues. CDR1 and CDR2 (germline): SGHNT, YENEEA. V was clipped by 5 bases and J by 2 bases; unmatched bases: 5. The CDR3 sequence is CASSPRLAGPYNEQFF. The DNA for the CDR3 is TGTGCCAGCAGCCCCCGACTAGCGGGACCCTACAATGAGCAGTTCTTC.

This clonotype was detected a few times. This chain connects TRBV10-3 to TRBJ2-1; 14 bases match TRBD2. Germline lookup yields CDR1 ENHRY and CDR2 SYGVKD. J gave up 0 bases and V 10 bases, and 5 bases lay outside the gene matches. This CDR3 has 16 residues. This CDR3 reads CASYGTSGSSYNEQFF. CDR3 nucleotides: TGTGCCAGTTACGGGACTAGCGGGAGCTCCTACAATGAGCAGTTCTTC.

This clonotype turned up a few times. The rearrangement uses TRBV4-3 and TRBJ2-3; D call uncertain. The V end was cut by 2 bases, the J end by 4 bases, with 13 bases between. The CDR3 runs to 15 residues. Germline V lookup: CDR1 LGHNA, CDR2 YSLEER. The CDR3 bases are TGCGCCAGCAGCCAACCCTCTTCGGGCCCAGATACGCAGTATTTT. Protein sequence: CASSQPSSGPDTQYF.

The chain joins TRBV10-3 to TRBJ2-5; 9 positions agree with TRBD1. The V gene end was trimmed by 6 bases and the J gene end by 3 bases; junction bases not matched to a gene: 5. CDR1 and CDR2 (germline): ENHRY, SYGVKD. The CDR3 is made up of 14 amino acids. The CDR3 nucleotides are TGTGCCATCAGGGGACAGGGTATGGAAGAGACCCAGTACTTC. Translated: CAIRGQGMEETQYF.

This clonotype was seen only a few times. This rearrangement joins TRBV29-1 to TRBJ1-2; TRBD1 is a possible D gene (5 bases). The CDR3 is 14 amino acids. Germline V gives CDR1 SQVTM, CDR2 ANQGSEA. Trimming pared 2 bases from V and 1 base from J, leaving 11 bases between. The CDR3 loop is CSVESQGLNYGYTF. CDR3 in DNA: TGCAGCGTTGAAAGTCAGGGACTTAACTATGGCTACACCTTC.

This clonotype has just a few counts. The chain couples TRBV5-6 to TRBJ2-3, with 10 nucleotides matching TRBD2. Germline-derived CDR1 and CDR2 are SGHDT and YYEEEE. The CDR3 extends over 20 amino acids. V trimming: 5 bases; J trimming: 0 bases; junction bases outside the gene matches: 18. In DNA, the CDR3 is TGTGCCAGCAGTTCCCTCTCCGCTAGCGGGGGAAATTTTAGCACAGATACGCAGTATTTT. Translated: CASSSLSASGGNFSTDTQYF.

This clonotype was counted a few times. V and J are TRBV5-1 and TRBJ1-3; D remains unclear. From germline, CDR1 is SGHRS and CDR2 YFSETQ. V lost 0 bases, J lost 0 bases, and 10 bases lay in between. This CDR3 has 16 amino acids. The CDR3 loop reads CASSLVEFPSGNTIYF. For the CDR3, the DNA is TGCGCCAGCAGCTTGGTTGAGTTCCCCTCTGGAAACACCATATATTTT.